This T cell receptor beta chain was retrieved from a study of OX40 agonist ivuxolimab in advanced cancers. Across the study: Averaging 60 years in age, with a range of about 20 to 90, the cohort was approximately 83% male.

Repertoires were generated with immunoSEQ multiplex PCR, while TCRdb's copy carries only in-frame clones and drops some. Seen here are about 53,000 clones, roughly nine tenths observed once, and the top ten hold under 13%. No patient had autoimmune disease or received systemic immunosuppression. The CDR3 is 14 amino acids. CDR1 and CDR2 from the germline V gene are SGDLS and YYNGEE. The germline V and J ends were trimmed by 3 bases and 4 bases, with 11 bases remaining between them. The sample consisted of CD4+ or CD8+ T cells sorted from blood, taken in a trial of the OX40 agonist ivuxolimab. The chain couples TRBV9 to TRBJ1-3; no reliable D call. The source of this sequence is an adult with an advanced solid tumor such as melanoma, head and neck, liver or kidney cancer. The CDR3 DNA sequence: TGTGCCAGCAGCGAGGGCCCGGGAGGAAACACCATATATTTT. It translates to CASSEGPGGNTIYF.